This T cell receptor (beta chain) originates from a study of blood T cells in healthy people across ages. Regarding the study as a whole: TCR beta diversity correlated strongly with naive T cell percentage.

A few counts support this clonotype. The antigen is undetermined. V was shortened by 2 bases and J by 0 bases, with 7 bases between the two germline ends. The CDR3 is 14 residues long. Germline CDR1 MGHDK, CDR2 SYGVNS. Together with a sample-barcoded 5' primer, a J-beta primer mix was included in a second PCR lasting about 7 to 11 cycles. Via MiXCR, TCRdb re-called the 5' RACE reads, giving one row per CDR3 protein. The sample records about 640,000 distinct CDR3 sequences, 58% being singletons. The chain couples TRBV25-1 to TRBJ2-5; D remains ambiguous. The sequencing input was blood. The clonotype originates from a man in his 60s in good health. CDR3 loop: CASSEQEYQETQYF. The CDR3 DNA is TGTGCCAGCAGTGAACAGGAGTACCAAGAGACCCAGTACTTC.